This is a list of T cell receptor beta chains from one sample in a study of patients and donors after allogeneic stem cell transplantation. A single record per CDR3 protein comes from TCRdb applying MiXCR to the RT-PCR reads. Seen here are roughly 960,000 distinct CDR3 sequences, about 20% observed once, and the top ten hold 5.5% to 6.5%. Sequenced sample: blood, either unsorted or a sorted T cell fraction (not recorded which). These receptors all stem from a human donor who was either an allogeneic HSCT recipient or a stem cell or donor lymphocyte infusion donor (not recorded which). It is not recorded whose cells these are; they may come from a transplant donor. CDR3s include the opening cysteine and the closing phenylalanine or tryptophan. D genes are given only for firm matches. Expanded clones get a size class; other rows say once, few or many, or leave the size out.

V,D,J,size,DNA,CDR3
TRBV7-2,TRBD1,TRBJ1-2,.,TGTGCCAGCAGCCCCGGGACAGTTGGTGGCTACACCTTC,CASSPGTVGGYTF
TRBV2,.,TRBJ2-5,.,TGTGCCAGCACCCGAGGGGGGCCCCGGGAGACCCAGTACTTC,CASTRGGPRETQYF
TRBV19,TRBD2,TRBJ2-7,.,TGTGCCAGTACGGGACTAGGGATATACGAGCAGTACTTC,CASTGLGIYEQYF
TRBV9,TRBD1,TRBJ2-1,.,TGTGCCAGCAGCGTTCCCCGACCGGGACAGGGGGCGAGGGAGCAGTTCTTC,CASSVPRPGQGAREQFF
TRBV2,.,TRBJ2-1,few,TGTGCCAGCAGTGCCCGGGCTTACAATGAGCAGTTCTTC,CASSARAYNEQFF
TRBV9,.,TRBJ2-5,few,TGTGCCAGCAGCGTAGCGGCTCTTCAAGAGACCCAGTACTTC,CASSVAALQETQYF
TRBV5-1,TRBD1,TRBJ1-5,few,TGCGCCAGCGTTACAGGGGAAGGGAGCAATCAGCCCCAGCATTTT,CASVTGEGSNQPQHF
TRBV14,.,TRBJ2-3,few,TGTGCCAGCAGCCCCATACTAGGAGGGCCAAACACAGATACGCAGTATTTT,CASSPILGGPNTDTQYF
TRBV12-3/TRBV12-4,.,TRBJ1-2,few,TGTGCCAGCAGTTACCTCGGGCCCCCGAACCTCTATGGCTACACCTTC,CASSYLGPPNLYGYTF
TRBV24-1,.,TRBJ2-3,few,TGTGCCACCAGTGATCGATCTCAATCCGATACGCAGTATTTT,CATSDRSQSDTQYF
TRBV27,.,TRBJ2-7,few,TGTGCCAGCAGCCGCGGGGAGAACTACGAGCAGTACTTC,CASSRGENYEQYF
TRBV4-3,TRBD1,TRBJ1-4,.,TGCGCCAGCAGCCACGGGACAGGGCAACTTAATGAAAAACTGTTTTTT,CASSHGTGQLNEKLFF
TRBV11-2,TRBD1,TRBJ2-1,.,TGTGCCAGCAGCCAACCACCGACAGGGGGTTTTTCCTACAATGAGCAGTTCTTC,CASSQPPTGGFSYNEQFF
TRBV20-1,TRBD2,TRBJ2-1,many,TGCAGTGCTAGAGATCCGGGTCTAGCGGGGAATTACAATGAGCAGTTCTTC,CSARDPGLAGNYNEQFF
TRBV20-1,.,TRBJ1-1,.,TGCAGTGCTAGTTCTACTCTGGGGGGCACTGAAGCTTTCTTT,CSASSTLGGTEAFF
TRBV20-1,.,TRBJ2-5,.,TGCAGTGCTAGAGATTCGGGGGCCGTTCAAGAGACCCAGTACTTC,CSARDSGAVQETQYF
TRBV12-3/TRBV12-4,.,TRBJ2-5,.,TGTGCCAGCAGCTTGCCCGGACAGTCGACCCAGTACTTC,CASSLPGQSTQYF